What follows is one T cell receptor (beta chain) and its context. This CDR3 comprises 16 residues. The protocol was immunoSEQ multiplex PCR, while the TCRdb copy is restricted to in-frame clones and leaves out a portion. Of approximately 220,000 clones in the sample, around 83% were seen once. This sample is drawn from a study of blood T cell repertoires in COVID-19. Study-wide background: Specimens from acute and convalescent COVID-19 originated in the United States, Italy and Spain.

The V gene is TRBV21-1, the J gene TRBJ2-5; TRBD2, the table's D call, lacks a check against the DNA. TRBV21-1 has pseudogene status. The clonotype originates from a woman between 50 and 59 years old with acute or convalescent COVID-19. Sequenced sample: peripheral blood. The CDR3 here is CASSKHLADLEGTQYF. In nucleotides, the CDR3 is TGTGCCAGCAGCAAACACCTGGCAGACCTTGAGGGGACCCAGTACTTC.